These T cell receptor beta chains were read from a single sample in a study of blood T cell repertoires in COVID-19. Measured with immunoSEQ multiplex PCR; TCRdb has only the in-frame clones, and not every one. The data contain about 22,000 clones, about 80% of them singletons. Sample: peripheral blood. The receptors were gathered from a man in his 70s with acute or convalescent COVID-19. CDR3s include the opening cysteine and the closing phenylalanine or tryptophan. A D gene is named only where the DNA matches it firmly. The listing skips clone size in some rows; elsewhere it reads once, few, many or a size class.

TRBV7-6	NA	TRBD1	TRBJ2-5	CASSPRTGAGETQYF	TGTGCCAGCAGCCCCCGGACAGGGGCAGGGGAGACCCAGTACTTC
TRBV6-1	medium-sized	TRBD1	TRBJ1-1	CASSESGQMNTEAFF	TGTGCCAGCAGTGAGTCGGGACAGATGAACACTGAAGCTTTCTTT
TRBV7-8	NA	NA	TRBJ2-3	CASSGQPGRGDTQYF	TGTGCCAGCAGCGGACAGCCCGGTCGTGGAGATACGCAGTATTTT
TRBV29-1	NA	NA	TRBJ1-4	CSVGTTDEKLFF	TGCAGCGTTGGGACAACGGATGAAAAACTGTTTTTT
TRBV14	NA	NA	TRBJ2-2	CASSPFAGREKGSTGELFF	TGTGCCAGCAGCCCATTTGCGGGACGGGAGAAAGGCAGCACCGGGGAGCTGTTTTTT
TRBV30	NA	NA	TRBJ1-1	CAWGRTTEAFF	TGTGCCTGGGGACGGACAACTGAAGCTTTCTTT
TRBV5-4	NA	NA	TRBJ2-1	CASGGMVTGEQFF	TGTGCCAGCGGAGGGATGGTGACCGGTGAGCAGTTCTTC
TRBV12-3/TRBV12-4	NA	NA	TRBJ1-6	CASSLLGRSPLHF	TGTGCCAGCAGTTTATTGGGGAGGTCACCCCTCCACTTT
TRBV7-2	NA	NA	TRBJ1-6	CASSPGYNSPLHF	TGTGCCAGCAGCCCAGGATATAATTCACCCCTCCACTTT
TRBV7-8	NA	TRBD2	TRBJ2-7	CASSLVVSGSEQYF	TGTGCCAGCAGCTTAGTGGTTAGCGGGAGCGAGCAGTACTTC
TRBV10-1	NA	TRBD2	TRBJ2-2	CASSEYGAGVRAGELFF	TGCGCCAGCAGTGAGTACGGAGCGGGGGTGCGCGCCGGGGAGCTGTTTTTT
TRBV2	NA	TRBD1	TRBJ1-5	CASRDRVEQPQHF	TGTGCCAGCAGGGACAGGGTGGAGCAGCCCCAGCATTTT
TRBV19	NA	NA	TRBJ2-7	CASNSPREVEQYF	TGTGCCAGTAACTCTCCCAGGGAGGTCGAGCAGTACTTC
TRBV6-2/TRBV6-3	NA	TRBD2	TRBJ2-1	CASSYSHPGTSGNYNEQFF	TGTGCCAGCAGTTATTCCCACCCGGGGACTAGCGGGAATTACAATGAGCAGTTCTTC
TRBV5-8	NA	NA	TRBJ1-2	CASSLTNYGYTF	TGTGCCAGCAGTTTAACTAACTATGGCTACACCTTC
TRBV24-1	NA	TRBD2	TRBJ2-1	CATSDSGGADNEQFF	TGTGCCACCAGTGATTCCGGGGGGGCCGATAATGAGCAGTTCTTC
TRBV18	NA	NA	TRBJ1-1	CASSKEEGTEAFF	TGTGCCAGTTCGAAGGAGGAAGGCACTGAAGCTTTCTTT
TRBV6-4	NA	TRBD2	TRBJ2-2	CASSLERGWNTGELFF	TGTGCCAGCAGCCTCGAGCGGGGGTGGAACACCGGGGAGCTGTTTTTT
TRBV5-1	NA	NA	TRBJ2-5	CASSLPRGLNQETQYF	TGCGCCAGCAGCTTGCCGCGCGGGCTCAACCAAGAGACCCAGTACTTC
TRBV28	NA	NA	TRBJ1-1	CASSLSRTVNTEAFF	TGTGCCAGCAGTTTATCCCGGACAGTCAACACTGAAGCTTTCTTT
TRBV7-2	once	NA	TRBJ1-5	CASSFNSNQPQHF	TGTGCCAGCAGCTTTAATAGCAATCAGCCCCAGCATTTT
TRBV6-2/TRBV6-3	NA	NA	TRBJ1-1	CASSYSGPTGITEAFF	TGTGCCAGCAGTTACTCGGGCCCTACAGGGATCACTGAAGCTTTCTTT
TRBV5-1	NA	TRBD1	TRBJ1-6	CASRPTGGNSPLHF	TGCGCCAGCAGGCCGACAGGGGGCAATTCACCCCTCCACTTT
TRBV29-1	NA	NA	TRBJ2-5	CSVGEAYF	TGCAGCGTTGGAGAGGCTTACTTC